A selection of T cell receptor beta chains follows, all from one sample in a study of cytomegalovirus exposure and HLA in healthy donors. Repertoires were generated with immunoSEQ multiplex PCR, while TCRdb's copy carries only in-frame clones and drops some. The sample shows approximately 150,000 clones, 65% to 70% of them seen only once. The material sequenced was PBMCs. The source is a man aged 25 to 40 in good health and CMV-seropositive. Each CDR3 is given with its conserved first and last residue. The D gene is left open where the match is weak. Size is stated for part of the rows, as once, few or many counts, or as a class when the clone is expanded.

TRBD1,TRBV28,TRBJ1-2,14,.,TGTGCCAGCAAGAACAGGGGGTCTTCCGATGGCTACACCTTC,CASKNRGSSDGYTF
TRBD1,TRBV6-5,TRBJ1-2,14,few,TGTGCCAGCAGTTCCGGACAGGGTGGGTCTGGCTACACCTTC,CASSSGQGGSGYTF
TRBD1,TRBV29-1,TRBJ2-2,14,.,TGCAGCGTTGCGGGACAGGGGGCCTCCGGGGAGCTGTTTTTT,CSVAGQGASGELFF
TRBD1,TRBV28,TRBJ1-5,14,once,TGTGCCAGCAGTTTACTCAGGGGGCATCAGCCCCAGCATTTT,CASSLLRGHQPQHF
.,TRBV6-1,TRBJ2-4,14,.,TGTGCCAGCATTGGACAATTAGCCAAAAACATTCAGTACTTC,CASIGQLAKNIQYF
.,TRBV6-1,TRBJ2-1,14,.,TGTGCCAGCAGGAGGGTCGTGTGGGCCAATGAGCAGTTCTTC,CASRRVVWANEQFF
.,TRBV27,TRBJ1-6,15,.,TGTGCCAGCAGTTTCGGGGCGGGGGGCCGTTCACCCCTCCACTTT,CASSFGAGGRSPLHF
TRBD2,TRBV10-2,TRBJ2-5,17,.,TGCGCCAGCAGTGAGGGGACTAGCGGGCAGTACCAAGAGACCCAGTACTTC,CASSEGTSGQYQETQYF
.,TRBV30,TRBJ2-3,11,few,TGTGCCTGGAGTGGGGCGCCCAAGCAGTATTTT,CAWSGAPKQYF
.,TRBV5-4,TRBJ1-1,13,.,TGTGCCAGCAGCTGGGCACTGAACACTGAAGCTTTCTTT,CASSWALNTEAFF
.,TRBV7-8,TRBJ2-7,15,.,TGTGCCAGCAGACGATATCAGGGGCCCTCCTACGAGCAGTACTTC,CASRRYQGPSYEQYF
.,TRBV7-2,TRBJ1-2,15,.,TGTGCCAGCAGCTTAGTACCGGACAGCAGCTATGGCTACACCTTC,CASSLVPDSSYGYTF
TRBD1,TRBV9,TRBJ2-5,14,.,TGTGCCAGCAGCGCAACGGGACAGCAAGAGACCCAGTACTTC,CASSATGQQETQYF
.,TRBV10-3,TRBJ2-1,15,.,TGTGCCATCAGTGTGGGCTACCGGGGTTACAATGAGCAGTTCTTC,CAISVGYRGYNEQFF
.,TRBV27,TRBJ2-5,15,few,TGTGCCAGCAGTTTGGCTGGACGAAGCGGAGAGACCCAGTACTTC,CASSLAGRSGETQYF
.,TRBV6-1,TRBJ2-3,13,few,TGTGCCAGCAGTGAGACAGTTGTGGATACGCAGTATTTT,CASSETVVDTQYF
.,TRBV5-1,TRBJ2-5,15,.,TGCGCCAGCTCCCGCCGAGGGGGAAGGGAAGAGACCCAGTACTTC,CASSRRGGREETQYF
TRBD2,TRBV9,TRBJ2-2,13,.,TGTGCCAGCAGCCCGGGGGGGGAGGGGGAGCTGTTTTTT,CASSPGGEGELFF
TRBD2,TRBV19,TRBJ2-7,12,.,TGTGCCAGTAGTGGGACTACCTACGAGCAGTACTTC,CASSGTTYEQYF
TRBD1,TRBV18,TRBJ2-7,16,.,TGTGCCAGCTCACCACCCGGGACAGGGGGCTTCTACGAGCAGTACTTC,CASSPPGTGGFYEQYF
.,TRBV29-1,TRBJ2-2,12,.,TGCAGCGTTGAGCGGGTATACGGGGAGCTGTTTTTT,CSVERVYGELFF
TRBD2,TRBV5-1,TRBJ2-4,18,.,TGCGCCAGCAGCTTGGAGGGTAGCGGGATCCTCGCCAAAAACATTCAGTACTTC,CASSLEGSGILAKNIQYF
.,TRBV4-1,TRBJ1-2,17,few,TGCGCCAGCAGCCAAACAAAGGGGAGGACAAAGGGTGGAGGCTACACCTTC,CASSQTKGRTKGGGYTF
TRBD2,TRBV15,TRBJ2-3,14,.,TGTGCCACCGACGCGGGAGGGCGCACAGATACGCAGTATTTT,CATDAGGRTDTQYF
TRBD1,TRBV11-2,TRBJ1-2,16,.,TGTGCCAGCAGCTTAGGGTCAGGGGGAAGCGGCTATGGCTACACCTTC,CASSLGSGGSGYGYTF
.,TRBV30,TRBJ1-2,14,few,TGTGCCTGGAGTGTGGGACACGAAACCTATGGCTACACCTTC,CAWSVGHETYGYTF
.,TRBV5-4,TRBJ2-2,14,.,TGTGCCAGCAGCTTGGCTGGGGCTCCCGGGGAGCTGTTTTTT,CASSLAGAPGELFF
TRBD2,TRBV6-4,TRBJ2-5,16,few,TGTGCCAGCAGTGAAGGGAGCGGGAGGGCCTCGGAGACCCAGTACTTC,CASSEGSGRASETQYF
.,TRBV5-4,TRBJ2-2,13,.,TGTGCCAGCCGTCCTATTAATTCCGGGGAGCTGTTTTTT,CASRPINSGELFF
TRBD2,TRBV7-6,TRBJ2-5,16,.,TGTGCCAGCAGCCCTAGGGGTAGCGGGGGAGGAGAGACCCAGTACTTC,CASSPRGSGGGETQYF
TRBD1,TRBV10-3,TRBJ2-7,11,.,TGTGCCATCGGGGACAGTAACGAGCAGTACTTC,CAIGDSNEQYF
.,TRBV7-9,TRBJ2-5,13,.,TGTGCCAGCAGCCCCTCCTCCCGAGAGACCCAGTACTTC,CASSPSSRETQYF